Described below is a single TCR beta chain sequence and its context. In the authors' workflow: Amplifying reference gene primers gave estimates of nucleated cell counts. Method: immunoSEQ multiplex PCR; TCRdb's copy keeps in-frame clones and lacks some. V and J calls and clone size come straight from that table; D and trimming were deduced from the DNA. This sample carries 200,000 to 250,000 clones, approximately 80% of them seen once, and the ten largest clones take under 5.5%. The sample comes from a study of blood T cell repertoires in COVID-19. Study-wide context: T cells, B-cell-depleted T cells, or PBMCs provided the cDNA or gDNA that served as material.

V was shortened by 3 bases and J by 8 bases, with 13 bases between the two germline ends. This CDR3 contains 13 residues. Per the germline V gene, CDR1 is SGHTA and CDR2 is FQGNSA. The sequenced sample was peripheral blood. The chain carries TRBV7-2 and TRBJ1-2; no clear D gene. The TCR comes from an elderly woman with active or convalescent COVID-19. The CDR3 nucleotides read TGTGCCAGCAGCTTCCGTGGGAGTGGAGGCTACACCTTC. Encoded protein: CASSFRGSGGYTF.